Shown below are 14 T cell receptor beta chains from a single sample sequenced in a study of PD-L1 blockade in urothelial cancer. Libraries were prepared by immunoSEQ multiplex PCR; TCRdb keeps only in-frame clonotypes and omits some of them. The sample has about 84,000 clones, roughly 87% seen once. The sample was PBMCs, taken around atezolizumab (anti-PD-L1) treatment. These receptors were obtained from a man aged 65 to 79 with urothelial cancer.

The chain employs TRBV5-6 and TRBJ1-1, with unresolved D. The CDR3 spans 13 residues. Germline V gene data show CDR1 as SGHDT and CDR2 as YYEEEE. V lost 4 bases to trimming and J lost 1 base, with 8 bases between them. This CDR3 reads CASSDGGNTEAFF. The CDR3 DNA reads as TGTGCCAGCAGCGACGGAGGGAACACTGAAGCTTTCTTT.

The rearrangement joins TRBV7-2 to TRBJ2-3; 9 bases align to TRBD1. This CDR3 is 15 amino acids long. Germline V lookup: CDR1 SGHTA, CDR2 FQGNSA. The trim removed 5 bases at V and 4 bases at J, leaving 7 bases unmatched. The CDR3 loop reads CASSDRDRVADTQYF. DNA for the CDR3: TGTGCCAGCAGCGACCGGGACAGGGTTGCAGATACGCAGTATTTT.

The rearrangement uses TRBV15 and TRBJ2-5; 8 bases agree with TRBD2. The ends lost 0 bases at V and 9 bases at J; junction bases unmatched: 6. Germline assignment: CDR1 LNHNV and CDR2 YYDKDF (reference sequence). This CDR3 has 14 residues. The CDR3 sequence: CATSRDRGLEPQYF. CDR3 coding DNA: TGTGCCACCAGCAGAGATCGGGGACTAGAACCCCAGTACTTC. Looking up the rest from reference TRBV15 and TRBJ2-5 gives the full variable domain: DAMVIQNPRYQVTQFGKPVTLSCSQTLNHNVMYWYQQKSSQAPKLLFHYYDKDFNNEADTPDNFQSRRPNTSFCFLDIRSPGLGDTAMYLCATSRDRGLEPQYFGPGTRLLVL.

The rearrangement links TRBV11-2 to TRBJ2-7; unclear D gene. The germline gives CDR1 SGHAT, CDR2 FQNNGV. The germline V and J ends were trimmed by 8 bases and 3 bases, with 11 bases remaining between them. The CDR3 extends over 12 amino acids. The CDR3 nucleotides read TGTGCCAGCTCCCCCGGCGGCTACGAGCAGTACTTC. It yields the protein CASSPGGYEQYF.

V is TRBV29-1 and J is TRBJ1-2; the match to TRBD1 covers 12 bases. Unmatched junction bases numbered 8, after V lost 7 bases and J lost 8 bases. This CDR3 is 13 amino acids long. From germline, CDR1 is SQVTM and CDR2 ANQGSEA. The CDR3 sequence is CSATGTGGGGYTF. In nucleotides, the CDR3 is TGCAGCGCAACCGGGACAGGGGGCGGAGGCTACACCTTC.

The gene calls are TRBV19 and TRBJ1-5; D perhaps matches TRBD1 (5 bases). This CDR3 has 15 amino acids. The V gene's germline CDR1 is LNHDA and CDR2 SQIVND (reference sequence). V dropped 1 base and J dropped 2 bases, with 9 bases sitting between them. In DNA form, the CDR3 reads TGTGCCAGTAGTATAGCCAGGGAAGGCAATCAGCCCCAGCATTTT. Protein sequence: CASSIAREGNQPQHF.

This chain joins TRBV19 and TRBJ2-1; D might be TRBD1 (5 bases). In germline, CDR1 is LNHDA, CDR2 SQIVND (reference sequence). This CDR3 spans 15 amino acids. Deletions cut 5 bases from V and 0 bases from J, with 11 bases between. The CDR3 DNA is TGTGCCAGTAGTCTGACAGCCTTCTCCTACAATGAGCAGTTCTTC. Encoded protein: CASSLTAFSYNEQFF.

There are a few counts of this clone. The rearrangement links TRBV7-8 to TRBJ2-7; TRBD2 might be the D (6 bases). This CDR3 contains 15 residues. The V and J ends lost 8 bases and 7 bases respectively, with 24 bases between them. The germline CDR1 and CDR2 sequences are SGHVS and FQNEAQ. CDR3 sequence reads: CASHLGSGEVKEQYF. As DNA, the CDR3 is TGTGCCAGCCACCTAGGGTCGGGAGAAGTGAAGGAGCAGTACTTC.

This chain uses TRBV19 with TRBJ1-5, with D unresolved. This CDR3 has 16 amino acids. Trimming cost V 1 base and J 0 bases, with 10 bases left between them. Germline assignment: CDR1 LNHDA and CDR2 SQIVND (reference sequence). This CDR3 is CASSIGTDYSNQPQHF. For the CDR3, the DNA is TGTGCCAGTAGTATAGGCACAGATTATAGCAATCAGCCCCAGCATTTT. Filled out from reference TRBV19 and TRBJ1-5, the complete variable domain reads DGGITQSPKYLFRKEGQNVTLSCEQNLNHDAMYWYRQDPGQGLRLIYYSQIVNDFQKGDIAEGYSVSREKKESFPLTVTSAQKNPTAFYLCASSIGTDYSNQPQHFGDGTRLSIL.

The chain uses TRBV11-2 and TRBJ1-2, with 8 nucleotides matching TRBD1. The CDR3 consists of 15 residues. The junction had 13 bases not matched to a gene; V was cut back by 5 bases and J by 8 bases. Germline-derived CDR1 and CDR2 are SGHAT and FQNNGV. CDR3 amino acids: CASSQGGQGERGYTF. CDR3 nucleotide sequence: TGTGCCAGCAGCCAAGGAGGACAGGGTGAGAGGGGCTACACCTTC. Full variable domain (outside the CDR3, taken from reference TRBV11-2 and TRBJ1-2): EAGVAQSPRYKIIEKRQSVAFWCNPISGHATLYWYQQILGQGPKLLIQFQNNGVVDDSQLPKDRFSAERLKGVDSTLKIQPAKLEDSAVYLCASSQGGQGERGYTFGSGTRLTVV.

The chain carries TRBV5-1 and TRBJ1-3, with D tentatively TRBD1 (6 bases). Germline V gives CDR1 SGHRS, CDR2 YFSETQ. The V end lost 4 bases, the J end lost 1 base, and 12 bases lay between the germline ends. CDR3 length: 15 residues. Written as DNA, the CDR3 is TGCGCCAGCAGCATCTCGACAGGATCTGGAAACACCATATATTTT. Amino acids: CASSISTGSGNTIYF.

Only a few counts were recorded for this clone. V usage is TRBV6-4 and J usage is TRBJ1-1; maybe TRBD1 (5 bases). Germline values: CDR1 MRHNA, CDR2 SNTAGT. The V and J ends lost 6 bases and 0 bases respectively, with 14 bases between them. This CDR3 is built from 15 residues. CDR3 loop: CASRKNTGLNTEAFF. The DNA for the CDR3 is TGTGCCAGCAGGAAAAATACAGGTCTGAACACTGAAGCTTTCTTT.

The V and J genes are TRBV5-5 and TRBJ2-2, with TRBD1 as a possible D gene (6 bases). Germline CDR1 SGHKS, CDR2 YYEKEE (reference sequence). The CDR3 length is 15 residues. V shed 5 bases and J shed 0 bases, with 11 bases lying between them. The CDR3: CASRNDRPNTGELFF. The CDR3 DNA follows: TGTGCCAGCAGAAATGACAGGCCGAACACCGGGGAGCTGTTTTTT. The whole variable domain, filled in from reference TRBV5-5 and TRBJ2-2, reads DAGVTQSPTHLIKTRGQQVTLRCSPISGHKSVSWYQQVLGQGPQFIFQYYEKEERGRGNFPDRFSARQFPNYSSELNVNALLLGDSALYLCASRNDRPNTGELFFGEGSRLTVL.

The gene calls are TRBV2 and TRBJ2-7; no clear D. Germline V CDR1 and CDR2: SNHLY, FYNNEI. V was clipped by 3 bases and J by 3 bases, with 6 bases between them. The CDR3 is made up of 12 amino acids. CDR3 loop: CASSERLYEQYF. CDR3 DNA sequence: TGTGCCAGCAGTGAGCGCCTCTACGAGCAGTACTTC.